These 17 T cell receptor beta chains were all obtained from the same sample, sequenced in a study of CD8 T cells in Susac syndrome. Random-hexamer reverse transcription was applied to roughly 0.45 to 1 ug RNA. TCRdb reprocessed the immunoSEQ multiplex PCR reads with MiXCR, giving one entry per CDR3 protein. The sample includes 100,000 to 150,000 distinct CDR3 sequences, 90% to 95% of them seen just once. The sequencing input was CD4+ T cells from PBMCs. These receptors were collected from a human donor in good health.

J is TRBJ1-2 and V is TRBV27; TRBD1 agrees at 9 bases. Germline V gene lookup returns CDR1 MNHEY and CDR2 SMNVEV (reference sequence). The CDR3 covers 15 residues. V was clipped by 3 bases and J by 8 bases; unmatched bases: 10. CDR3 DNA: TGTGCCAGCAGTTTCGGGCGACAGGGGGACGGGGGCTACACCTTC. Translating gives CASSFGRQGDGGYTF.

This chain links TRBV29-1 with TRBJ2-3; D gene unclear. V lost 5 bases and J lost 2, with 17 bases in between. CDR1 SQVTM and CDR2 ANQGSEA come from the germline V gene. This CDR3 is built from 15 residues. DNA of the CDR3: TGCAGCGTTTGTCCGAGTGGAACACCCACAGATACGCAGTATTTT. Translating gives CSVCPSGTPTDTQYF.

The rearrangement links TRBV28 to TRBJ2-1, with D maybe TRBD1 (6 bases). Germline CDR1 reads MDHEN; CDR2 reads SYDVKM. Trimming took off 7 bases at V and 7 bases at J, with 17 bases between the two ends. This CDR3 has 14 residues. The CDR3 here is CASTAPGAYNEQFF. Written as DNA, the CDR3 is TGTGCCAGCACCGCGCCAGGGGCTTATAATGAGCAGTTCTTC.

Here the CDR3 DNA reads TGTGCCAGTAGTATACGACGGGATAACTATGGCTACACCTTC. It specifies CASSIRRDNYGYTF. The chain couples TRBV19 to TRBJ1-2, with D uncertain. CDR3 length equals 14 residues. Germline V lookup: CDR1 LNHDA, CDR2 SQIVND (reference sequence). V was cut by 2 bases and J by 1 base, with 8 bases left in between.

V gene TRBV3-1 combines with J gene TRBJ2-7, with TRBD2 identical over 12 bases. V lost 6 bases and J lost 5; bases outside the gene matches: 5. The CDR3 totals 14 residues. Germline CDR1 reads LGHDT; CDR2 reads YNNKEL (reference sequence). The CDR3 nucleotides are TGTGCCAGCAGTCGGACTAGCGGGATCAACGAGCAGTACTTC. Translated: CASSRTSGINEQYF.

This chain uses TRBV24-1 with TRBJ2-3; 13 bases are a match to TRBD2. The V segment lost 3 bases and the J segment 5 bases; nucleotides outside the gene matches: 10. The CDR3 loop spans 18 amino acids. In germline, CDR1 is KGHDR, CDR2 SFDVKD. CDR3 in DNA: TGTGCCACCAGTGATAACCTCGGACTAGCGGGAGCAGTAGATACGCAGTATTTT. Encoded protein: CATSDNLGLAGAVDTQYF.

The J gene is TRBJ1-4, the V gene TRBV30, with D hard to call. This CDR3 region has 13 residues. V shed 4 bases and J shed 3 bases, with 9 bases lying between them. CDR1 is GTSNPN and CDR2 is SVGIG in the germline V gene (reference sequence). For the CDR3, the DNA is TGTGCCTGGATGGGCCGATCTAATGAAAAACTGTTTTTT. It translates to CAWMGRSNEKLFF.

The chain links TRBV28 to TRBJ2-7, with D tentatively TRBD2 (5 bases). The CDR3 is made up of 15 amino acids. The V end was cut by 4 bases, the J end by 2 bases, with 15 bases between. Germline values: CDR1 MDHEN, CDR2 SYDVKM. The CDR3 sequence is CASSSQREITYEQYF. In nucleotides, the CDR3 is TGTGCCAGCAGTTCCCAAAGGGAGATAACCTACGAGCAGTACTTC.

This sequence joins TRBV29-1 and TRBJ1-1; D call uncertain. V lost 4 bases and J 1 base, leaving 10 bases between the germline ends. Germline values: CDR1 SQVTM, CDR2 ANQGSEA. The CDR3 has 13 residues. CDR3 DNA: TGCAGCGTTGGTCCCTTAGAGAACACTGAAGCTTTCTTT. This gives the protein CSVGPLENTEAFF.

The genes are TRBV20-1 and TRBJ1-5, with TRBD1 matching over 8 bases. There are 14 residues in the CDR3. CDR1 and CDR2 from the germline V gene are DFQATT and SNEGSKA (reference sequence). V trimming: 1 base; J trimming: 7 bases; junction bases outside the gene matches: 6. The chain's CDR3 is CSARARTGRQPQHF. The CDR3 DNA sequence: TGCAGTGCTAGAGCCCGGACAGGGCGACAGCCCCAGCATTTT.

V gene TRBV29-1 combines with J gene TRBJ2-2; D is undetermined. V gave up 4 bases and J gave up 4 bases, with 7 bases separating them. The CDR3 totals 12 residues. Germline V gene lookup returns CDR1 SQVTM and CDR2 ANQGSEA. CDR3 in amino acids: CSVGQVTGELFF. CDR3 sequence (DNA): TGCAGCGTTGGGCAGGTCACCGGGGAGCTGTTTTTT.

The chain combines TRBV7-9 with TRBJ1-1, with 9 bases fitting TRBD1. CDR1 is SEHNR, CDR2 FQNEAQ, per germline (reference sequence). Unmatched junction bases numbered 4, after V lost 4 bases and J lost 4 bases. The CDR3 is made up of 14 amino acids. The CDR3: CASSSQTGGTEAFF. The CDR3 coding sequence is TGTGCCAGCAGCTCCCAGACAGGGGGCACTGAAGCTTTCTTT.

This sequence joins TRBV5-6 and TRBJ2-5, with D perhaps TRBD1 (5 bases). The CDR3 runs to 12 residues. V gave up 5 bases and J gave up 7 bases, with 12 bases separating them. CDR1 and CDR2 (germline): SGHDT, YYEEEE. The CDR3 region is CASSKGQWTQYF. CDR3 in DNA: TGTGCCAGCAGTAAGGGGCAATGGACCCAGTACTTC.

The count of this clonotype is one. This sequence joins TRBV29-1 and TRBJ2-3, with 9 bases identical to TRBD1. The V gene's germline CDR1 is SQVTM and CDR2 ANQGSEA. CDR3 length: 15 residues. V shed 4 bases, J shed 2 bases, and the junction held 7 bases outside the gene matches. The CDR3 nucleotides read TGCAGCGTTGGACAGGGGGTCTCCCTCACAGATACGCAGTATTTT. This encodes CSVGQGVSLTDTQYF.

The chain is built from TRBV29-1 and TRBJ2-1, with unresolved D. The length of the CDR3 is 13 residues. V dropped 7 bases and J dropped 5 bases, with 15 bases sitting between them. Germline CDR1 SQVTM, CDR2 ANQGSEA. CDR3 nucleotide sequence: TGCAGCGCCTCCCTAAGGGTAAACAATGAGCAGTTCTTC. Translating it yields CSASLRVNNEQFF.

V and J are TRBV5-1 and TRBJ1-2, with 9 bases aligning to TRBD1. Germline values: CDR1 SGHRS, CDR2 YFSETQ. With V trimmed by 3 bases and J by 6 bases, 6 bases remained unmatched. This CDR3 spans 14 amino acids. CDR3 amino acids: CASSSDRGEDGYTF. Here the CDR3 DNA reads TGCGCCAGCAGCTCGGACAGGGGCGAGGATGGCTACACCTTC.

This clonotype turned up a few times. In DNA, the CDR3 is TGTGCCAGCAGGAGGACAGGGGGTTCCTCTGGGGCCAACGTCCTGACTTTC. It is translated as CASRRTGGSSGANVLTF. The chain carries TRBV6-1 and TRBJ2-6; 10 nucleotides agree with TRBD1. The germline gives CDR1 MNHNS, CDR2 SASEGT. The CDR3 sequence is 17 residues long. V shed 6 bases, J shed 0 bases, and the junction held 5 bases outside the gene matches.